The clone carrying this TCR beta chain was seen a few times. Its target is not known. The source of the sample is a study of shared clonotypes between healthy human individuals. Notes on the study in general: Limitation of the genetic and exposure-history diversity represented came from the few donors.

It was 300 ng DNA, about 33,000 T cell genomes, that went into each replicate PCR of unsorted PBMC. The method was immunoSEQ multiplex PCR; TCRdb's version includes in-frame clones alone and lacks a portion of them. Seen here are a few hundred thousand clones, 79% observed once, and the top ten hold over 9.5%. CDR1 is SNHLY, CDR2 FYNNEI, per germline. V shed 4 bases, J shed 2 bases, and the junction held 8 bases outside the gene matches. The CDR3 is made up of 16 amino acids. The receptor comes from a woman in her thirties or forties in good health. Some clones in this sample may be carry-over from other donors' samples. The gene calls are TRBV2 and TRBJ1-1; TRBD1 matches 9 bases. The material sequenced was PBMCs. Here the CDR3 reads CASSVQGAALNTEAFF. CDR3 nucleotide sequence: TGTGCCAGCAGTGTACAGGGGGCTGCTCTAAACACTGAAGCTTTCTTT.